Included here is one T cell receptor beta chain sequence, with context. Its antigen is unidentified. Looked up from germline, CDR1 is SNHLY and CDR2 is FYNNEI. V was trimmed by 6 bases and J by 5 bases, leaving 13 bases between them. The CDR3 loop spans 14 amino acids. These data belong to a study of vaccination and CD4 T cells after COVID-19. The wider study: Convalescent patients gave post-COVID blood a median around 91 days post-diagnosis, range 35 to 161. Overlapping SARS-CoV-2, HCoV-NL63, HCoV-OC43 and HCoV-229E spike peptides stimulated the cells.

The Oncomine TCR Beta short-read assay sequenced DNA from cultured CD4+ T cells. TCRdb ran MiXCR on the PCR reads and lists one entry per CDR3 protein. The sample holds some 13,000 distinct CDR3 sequences, under 75% seen once. Noted treatment: approximately 11-day PBMC culture with coronavirus spike peptide pools or control peptides (ViraFEST assay). Sequencing was performed on CD4+ T cells from blood, cultured in vitro. The receptor's source is a human donor who had recovered from COVID-19. This sequence joins TRBV2 and TRBJ1-4; maybe TRBD1 (5 bases). This CDR3 is CASRLGGGNEKLFF. In nucleotides, the CDR3 is TGTGCCAGCAGATTGGGGGGGGGAAATGAAAAACTGTTTTTT.